The present T cell receptor (beta chain) was sequenced within a study of cytomegalovirus exposure and HLA in healthy donors. PCR was performed using 60 Vbeta and 13 Jbeta primers. The protocol was immunoSEQ multiplex PCR, while the TCRdb copy is restricted to in-frame clones and leaves out a portion. This table holds 100,000 to 150,000 clones, approximately 76% found once. The V gene's germline CDR1 is GTSNPN and CDR2 SVGIG (reference sequence). This CDR3 region has 13 residues. This receptor was obtained from a man aged 55-75 years in good health and CMV-seropositive. Specimen: PBMCs. J is TRBJ2-5 and V is TRBV30; a weak D match, TRBD1 (6 bases). The J call may be mistaken, given a closer DNA end match to TRBJ2-7. This chain's CDR3 is CAWSHRGTYEQYF. The DNA for the CDR3 is TGTGCCTGGAGTCATAGGGGGACCTACGAGCAGTACTTC.